Listed below are T cell receptor beta chains from one sample, sequenced in a study of cytomegalovirus exposure and HLA in healthy donors. Assay used: immunoSEQ multiplex PCR; TCRdb lists only in-frame clones, some missing. The table includes approximately 190,000 clones, about four fifths detected once. Sample: PBMCs. The receptors were gathered from a woman aged 25 to 39 in good health and CMV-seropositive. Each CDR3 is given with its conserved first and last residue. The order of the fields is clone size, CDR3 length, V gene, J gene, D gene, CDR3 DNA, CDR3 protein. A D gene is named only where the DNA matches it firmly. Only some rows state a clone size, as once, few, many or a class for expanded clones.

>.|15|TRBV7-9|TRBJ2-7|.
TGTGCCAGCAGCTCGAGGGAGTCCCGTCCCTACGAGCAGTACTTC
CASSSRESRPYEQYF
>.|15|TRBV5-5|TRBJ1-1|.
TGTGCCAGCAGCTTGGCCTTAGTAGTGAACACTGAAGCTTTCTTT
CASSLALVVNTEAFF
>few|14|TRBV7-2|TRBJ1-2|.
TGTGCCAGCAGCTCACCGAGGGCAGGCTATGGCTACACCTTC
CASSSPRAGYGYTF
>.|13|TRBV19|TRBJ1-5|.
TGTGCCAGTAACCGAGGAGGGGATCAGCCCCAGCATTTT
CASNRGGDQPQHF
>.|15|TRBV7-2|TRBJ1-1|.
TGTGCCAGCAGCTTAGAGGGGCTTTGGACCACTGAAGCTTTCTTT
CASSLEGLWTTEAFF
>.|19|TRBV4-2|TRBJ1-5|TRBD1
TGTGCCAGCAGCCGTGAAGGGGGACAGGGGCGATATAGCAATCAGCCCCAGCATTTT
CASSREGGQGRYSNQPQHF
>.|13|TRBV6-5|TRBJ2-5|.
TGTGCCAGCTCCCGGGACTTCGGGGAGACCCAGTACTTC
CASSRDFGETQYF
>.|15|TRBV9|TRBJ2-7|.
TGTGCCAGCAGCGTAGATATATCCCCCTCCTACGAGCAGTACTTC
CASSVDISPSYEQYF
>.|14|TRBV6-5|TRBJ2-5|.
TGTGCCAGCAGTTACTCTGGGAGCCAAGAGACCCAGTACTTC
CASSYSGSQETQYF
>.|11|TRBV27|TRBJ1-1|TRBD1
TGTGCCAGCAGCCGGACAGGGAGAACTTTCTTT
CASSRTGRTFF
>once|16|TRBV5-6|TRBJ2-3|.
TGTGCCAGCAGCTTGGTTGGGCTCACTAGCACAGATACGCAGTATTTT
CASSLVGLTSTDTQYF
>.|17|TRBV5-1|TRBJ2-2|TRBD2
TGCGCCAGCAGCTTAGGCGGGGGACCCAAGAACACCGGGGAGCTGTTTTTT
CASSLGGGPKNTGELFF
>.|13|TRBV6-6|TRBJ1-2|.
TGTGCCAGCAGTTTTCGGGCTAACTATGGCTACACCTTC
CASSFRANYGYTF
>few|13|TRBV5-5|TRBJ1-5|TRBD1
TGTGCCAGCAGCTTGACAGGGGACCAGCCCCAGCATTTT
CASSLTGDQPQHF
>.|12|TRBV14|TRBJ2-2|.
TGTGCCAGCAGCCTCGGGGTCGGGGAGCTGTTTTTT
CASSLGVGELFF
>.|14|TRBV10-1|TRBJ2-5|.
TGCGCCAGCAGTCTCGGGGGTGTTATGGAGACCCAGTACTTC
CASSLGGVMETQYF
>.|15|TRBV7-8|TRBJ1-2|TRBD1
TGTGCCAGCAGCTTAGTGGACAGGGGGAATAGTGGCTACACCTTC
CASSLVDRGNSGYTF
>many|16|TRBV6-1|TRBJ2-7|TRBD2
TGTGCCAGCAGTGACCCTCGCGGACTAGCGGGACCCGAGCAGTACTTC
CASSDPRGLAGPEQYF
>.|14|TRBV21-1|TRBJ2-7|.
TGTGCCAGCAGGGGGGTCAGGGGGTGCGTCGAGCAGTACTTC
CASRGVRGCVEQYF
>.|17|TRBV19|TRBJ1-2|.
TGTGCCAGTAACGACAGGAGCTTCTCCCTTGTTTTTTCTGGCTACACCTTC
CASNDRSFSLVFSGYTF
>.|17|TRBV7-2|TRBJ1-2|TRBD1
TGTGCCAGCAGACCACCCCCAGGGGGCCGACTTAACTATGGCTACACCTTC
CASRPPPGGRLNYGYTF
>.|18|TRBV10-3|TRBJ2-1|TRBD2
TGTGCCATCAGTGAGTCAGGGGGGGGGACTAGCGGGAAGAATGAGCAGTTCTTC
CAISESGGGTSGKNEQFF
>.|13|TRBV4-1|TRBJ1-2|.
TGCGCCAGCAGCCAAGATTGGGGGGAGGGCTACACCTTC
CASSQDWGEGYTF
>.|12|TRBV10-3|TRBJ2-1|.
TGTGCCAGCGCGAGGAGCTACAATGAGCAGTTCTTC
CASARSYNEQFF
>.|15|TRBV5-6|TRBJ1-2|.
TGTGCCAGCAGCTTGGCTGCAGCAGGGGTTGATGGCTACACCTTC
CASSLAAAGVDGYTF